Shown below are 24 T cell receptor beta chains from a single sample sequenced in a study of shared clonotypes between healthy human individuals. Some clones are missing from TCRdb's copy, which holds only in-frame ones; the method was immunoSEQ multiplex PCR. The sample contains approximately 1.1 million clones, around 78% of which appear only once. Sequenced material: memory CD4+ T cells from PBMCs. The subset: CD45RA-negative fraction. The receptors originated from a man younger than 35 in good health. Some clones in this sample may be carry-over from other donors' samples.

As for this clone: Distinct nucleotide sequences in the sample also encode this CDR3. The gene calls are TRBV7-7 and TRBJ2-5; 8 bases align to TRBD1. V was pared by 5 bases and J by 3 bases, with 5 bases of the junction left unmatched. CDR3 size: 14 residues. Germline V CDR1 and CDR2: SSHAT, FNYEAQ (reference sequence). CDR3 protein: CASSQTGGEETQYF. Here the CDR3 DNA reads TGTGCCAGCAGCCAAACAGGGGGAGAAGAGACCCAGTACTTC.

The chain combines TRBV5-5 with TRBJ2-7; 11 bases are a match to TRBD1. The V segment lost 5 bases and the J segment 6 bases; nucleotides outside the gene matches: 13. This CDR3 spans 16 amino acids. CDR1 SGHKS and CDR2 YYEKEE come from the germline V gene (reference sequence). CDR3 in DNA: TGTGCCAGCAGAGCTATTGGACAGGGGGCTATCGGCGAGCAGTACTTC. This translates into CASRAIGQGAIGEQYF.

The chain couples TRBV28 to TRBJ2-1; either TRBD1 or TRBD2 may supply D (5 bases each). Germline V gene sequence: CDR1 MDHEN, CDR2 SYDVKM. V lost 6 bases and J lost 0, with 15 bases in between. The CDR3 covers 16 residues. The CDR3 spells CASSSIGGGSYNEQFF. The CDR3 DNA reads TGTGCCAGCAGCTCGATCGGTGGGGGCTCCTACAATGAGCAGTTCTTC.

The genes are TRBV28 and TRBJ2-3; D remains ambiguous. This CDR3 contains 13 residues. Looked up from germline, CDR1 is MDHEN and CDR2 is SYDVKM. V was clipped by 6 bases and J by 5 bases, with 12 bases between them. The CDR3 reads CASSPSGRDTQYF. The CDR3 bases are TGTGCCAGCAGCCCTAGTGGGCGAGATACGCAGTATTTT.

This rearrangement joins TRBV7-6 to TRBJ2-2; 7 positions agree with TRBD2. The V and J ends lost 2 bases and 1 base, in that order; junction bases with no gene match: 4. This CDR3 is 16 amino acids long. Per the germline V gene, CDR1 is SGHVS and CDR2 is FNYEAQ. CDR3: CASSLQQRENTGELFF. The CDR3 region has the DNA TGTGCCAGCAGCTTACAACAGCGGGAGAACACCGGGGAGCTGTTTTTT. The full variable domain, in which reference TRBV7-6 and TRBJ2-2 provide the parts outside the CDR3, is GAGVSQSPRYKVTKRGQDVALRCDPISGHVSLYWYRQALGQGPEFLTYFNYEAQQDKSGLPNDRFSAERPEGSISTLTIQRTEQRDSAMYRCASSLQQRENTGELFFGEGSRLTVL.

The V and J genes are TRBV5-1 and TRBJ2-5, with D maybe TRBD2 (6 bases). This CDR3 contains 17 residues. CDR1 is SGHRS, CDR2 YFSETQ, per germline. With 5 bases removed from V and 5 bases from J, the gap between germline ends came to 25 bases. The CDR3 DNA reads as TGCGCCAGCAGAGGAGTCCTTGCGGAGGGAGATGGGGAGACCCAGTACTTC. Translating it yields CASRGVLAEGDGETQYF.

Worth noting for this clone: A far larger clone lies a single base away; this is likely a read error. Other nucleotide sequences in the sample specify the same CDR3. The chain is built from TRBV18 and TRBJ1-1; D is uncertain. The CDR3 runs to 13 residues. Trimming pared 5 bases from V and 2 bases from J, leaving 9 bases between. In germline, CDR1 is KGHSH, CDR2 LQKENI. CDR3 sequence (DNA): TGTGCCAGCTCAGGGCAGTCTAACACTGAAGCTTTCTTT. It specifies CASSGQSNTEAFF. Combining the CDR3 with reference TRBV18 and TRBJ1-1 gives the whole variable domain NAGVMQNPRHLVRRRGQEARLRCSPMKGHSHVYWYRQLPEEGLKFMVYLQKENIIDESGMPKERFSAEFPKEGPSILRIQQVVRGDSAAYFCASSGQSNTEAFFGQGTRLTVV.

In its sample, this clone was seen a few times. The CDR3 region has the DNA TGTGCCACCAGCTACAGCGGTCAAGTTGGATCTGGAAACACCATATATTTT. This gives the protein CATSYSGQVGSGNTIYF. The rearrangement uses TRBV15 and TRBJ1-3; D gene uncertain. CDR3 length: 17 residues. Germline V gene lookup returns CDR1 LNHNV and CDR2 YYDKDF (reference sequence). Trimming shortened V by 5 bases and J by 1 base, and 18 bases separated the two germline ends.

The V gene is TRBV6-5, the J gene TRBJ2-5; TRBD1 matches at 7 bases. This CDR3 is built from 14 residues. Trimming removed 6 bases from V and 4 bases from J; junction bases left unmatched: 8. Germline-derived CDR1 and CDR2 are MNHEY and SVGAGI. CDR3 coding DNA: TGTGCCAGCAGCCGCGACAGGGTGGTAGAGACCCAGTACTTC. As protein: CASSRDRVVETQYF.

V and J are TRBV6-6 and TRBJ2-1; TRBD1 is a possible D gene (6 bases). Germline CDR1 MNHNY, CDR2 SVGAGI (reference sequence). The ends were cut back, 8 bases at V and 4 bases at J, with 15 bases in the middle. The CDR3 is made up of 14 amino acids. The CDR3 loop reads CASLEGGKYNEQFF. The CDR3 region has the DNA TGTGCCAGCCTTGAAGGGGGAAAATACAATGAGCAGTTCTTC.

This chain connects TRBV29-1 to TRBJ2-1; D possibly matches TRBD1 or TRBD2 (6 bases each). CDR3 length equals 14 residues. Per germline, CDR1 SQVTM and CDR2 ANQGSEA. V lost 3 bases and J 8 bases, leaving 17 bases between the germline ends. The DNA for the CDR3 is TGCAGCGTTGAGGGCGGGAACAGGGACGATGAGCAGTTCTTC. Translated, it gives CSVEGGNRDDEQFF.

CDR3 nucleotide sequence: TGTGCCAGTAGTATAGTGGCGGGATCCGGCACAGATACGCAGTATTTT. Encoded protein: CASSIVAGSGTDTQYF. The chain combines TRBV19 with TRBJ2-3; a possible D gene is TRBD2 (6 bases). Between the trimmed V and J ends, which lost 1 base and 1 base, there was a span of 12 bases. Germline-derived CDR1 and CDR2 are LNHDA and SQIVND (reference sequence). CDR3 length: 16 residues.

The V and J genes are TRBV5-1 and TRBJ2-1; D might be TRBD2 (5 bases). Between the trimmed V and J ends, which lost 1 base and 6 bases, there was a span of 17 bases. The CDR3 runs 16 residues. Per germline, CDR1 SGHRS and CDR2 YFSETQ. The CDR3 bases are TGCGCCAGCAGCTTGAAACCGGGGAAAGGGCCCAATGAGCAGTTCTTC. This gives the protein CASSLKPGKGPNEQFF. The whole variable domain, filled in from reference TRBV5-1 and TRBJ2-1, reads KAGVTQTPRYLIKTRGQQVTLSCSPISGHRSVSWYQQTPGQGLQFLFEYFSETQRNKGNFPGRFSGRQFSNSRSEMNVSTLELGDSALYLCASSLKPGKGPNEQFFGPGTRLTVL.

CDR3 amino acids: CASSRWGGTGELFF. The CDR3 nucleotides are TGCGCCAGCAGCCGTTGGGGAGGTACCGGGGAGCTGTTTTTT. The rearrangement joins TRBV5-1 to TRBJ2-2; weak D call: TRBD2 (6 bases). Trimming took 4 bases from V and 5 from J, leaving 12 bases between them. There are 14 residues in the CDR3. The germline V gene encodes CDR1 SGHRS and CDR2 YFSETQ.

The CDR3 nucleotides are TGCGCCAGCAGCCAAGATAGGGGGGCTAGCGGGAGTTTGGGTGAGCAGTTCTTC. Amino acid sequence: CASSQDRGASGSLGEQFF. The V gene is TRBV4-1, the J gene TRBJ2-1; TRBD2 matches at 10 bases. This CDR3 is built from 18 residues. V trimming: 0 bases; J trimming: 9 bases; junction bases outside the gene matches: 14. CDR1 is MGHRA, CDR2 YSYEKL, per germline.

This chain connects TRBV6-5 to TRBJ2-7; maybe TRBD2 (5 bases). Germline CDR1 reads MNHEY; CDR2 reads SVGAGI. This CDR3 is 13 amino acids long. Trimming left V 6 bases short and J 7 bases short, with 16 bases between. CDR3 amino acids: CASRADLRGEQYF. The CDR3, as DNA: TGTGCCAGCAGGGCGGACCTACGCGGGGAGCAGTACTTC.

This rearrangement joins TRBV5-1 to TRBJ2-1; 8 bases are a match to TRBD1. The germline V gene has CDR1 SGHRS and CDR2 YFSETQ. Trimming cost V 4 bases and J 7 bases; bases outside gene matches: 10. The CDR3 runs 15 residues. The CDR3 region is CASSDRTGFSNEQFF. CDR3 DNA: TGCGCCAGCAGCGATAGGACAGGGTTTAGTAATGAGCAGTTCTTC.

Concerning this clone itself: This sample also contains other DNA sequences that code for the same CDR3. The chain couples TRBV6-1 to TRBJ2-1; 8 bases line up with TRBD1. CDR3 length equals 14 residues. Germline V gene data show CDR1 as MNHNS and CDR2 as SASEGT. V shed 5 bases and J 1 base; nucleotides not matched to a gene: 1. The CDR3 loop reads CASSNRGSYNEQFF. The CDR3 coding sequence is TGTGCCAGCAGTAACAGGGGGTCCTACAATGAGCAGTTCTTC.

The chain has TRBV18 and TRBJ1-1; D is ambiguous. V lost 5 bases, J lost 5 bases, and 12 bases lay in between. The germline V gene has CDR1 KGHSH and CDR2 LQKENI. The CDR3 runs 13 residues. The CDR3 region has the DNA TGTGCCAGCTCAGGATCTAGCAGGACTGAAGCTTTCTTT. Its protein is CASSGSSRTEAFF.

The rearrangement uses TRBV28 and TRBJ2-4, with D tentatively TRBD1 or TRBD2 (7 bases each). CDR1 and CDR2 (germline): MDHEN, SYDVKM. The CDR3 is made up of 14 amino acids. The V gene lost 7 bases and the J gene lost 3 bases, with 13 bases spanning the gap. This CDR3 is CASTGGRVKNIQYF. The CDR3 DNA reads TGTGCCAGCACAGGGGGGAGGGTCAAAAACATTCAGTACTTC. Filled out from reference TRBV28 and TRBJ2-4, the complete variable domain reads DVKVTQSSRYLVKRTGEKVFLECVQDMDHENMFWYRQDPGLGLRLIYFSYDVKMKEKGDIPEGYSVSREKKERFSLILESASTNQTSMYLCASTGGRVKNIQYFGAGTRLSVL.

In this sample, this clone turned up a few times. The CDR3 reads CASSTGQGAGELFF. CDR3 nucleotide sequence: TGTGCCAGTAGTACGGGACAGGGGGCCGGGGAGCTGTTTTTT. This chain links TRBV19 with TRBJ2-2; TRBD1 matches at 11 bases. The germline V gene has CDR1 LNHDA and CDR2 SQIVND (reference sequence). The J segment lost 6 bases and the V segment lost 4 bases, leaving 1 base of the junction unmatched. The CDR3 has 14 amino acids.

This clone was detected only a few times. CDR3 loop: CASRKGQGALITEAFF. The DNA for the CDR3 is TGTGCCAGCAGGAAGGGACAGGGGGCGCTAATAACTGAAGCTTTCTTT. V and J are TRBV27 and TRBJ1-1, with 12 bases matching TRBD1. The CDR3 has 16 amino acids. The germline gives CDR1 MNHEY, CDR2 SMNVEV (reference sequence). The ends lost 6 bases at V and 5 bases at J; junction bases unmatched: 10.

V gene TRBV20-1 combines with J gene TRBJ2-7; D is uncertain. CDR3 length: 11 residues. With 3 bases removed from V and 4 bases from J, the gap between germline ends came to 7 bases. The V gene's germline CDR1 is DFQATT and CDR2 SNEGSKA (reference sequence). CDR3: CSASLYYEQYF. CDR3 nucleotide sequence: TGCAGTGCTAGTTTATATTACGAGCAGTACTTC.

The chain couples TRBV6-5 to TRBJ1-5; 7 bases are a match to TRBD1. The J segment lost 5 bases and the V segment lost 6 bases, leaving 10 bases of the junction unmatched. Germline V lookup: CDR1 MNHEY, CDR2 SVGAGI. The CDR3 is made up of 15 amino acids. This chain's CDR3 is CASSHHDREDQPQHF. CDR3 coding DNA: TGTGCCAGCAGCCACCACGACAGGGAGGATCAGCCCCAGCATTTT.